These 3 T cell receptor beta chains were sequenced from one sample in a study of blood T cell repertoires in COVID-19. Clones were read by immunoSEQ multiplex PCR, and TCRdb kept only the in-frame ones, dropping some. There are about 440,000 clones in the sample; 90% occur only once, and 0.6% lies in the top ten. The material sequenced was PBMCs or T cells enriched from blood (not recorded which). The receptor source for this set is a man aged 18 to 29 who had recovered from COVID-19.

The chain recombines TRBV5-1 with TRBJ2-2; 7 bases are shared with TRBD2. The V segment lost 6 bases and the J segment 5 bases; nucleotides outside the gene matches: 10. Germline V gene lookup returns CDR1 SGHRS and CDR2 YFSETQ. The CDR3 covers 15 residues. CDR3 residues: CASTLGGGGTGELFF. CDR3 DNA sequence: TGCGCCAGCACACTTGGCGGGGGAGGTACCGGGGAGCTGTTTTTT.

The CDR3 DNA follows: TGTGCCAGCAGTAAGGGACAGCTGGCCCCTTTCTTT. This sequence encodes CASSKGQLAPFF. The chain uses TRBV12-3 or TRBV12-4 and TRBJ1-1, with TRBD1 matching 7 bases. Trimming removed 5 bases from V and 12 bases from J; junction bases left unmatched: 9. The CDR3 consists of 12 residues.

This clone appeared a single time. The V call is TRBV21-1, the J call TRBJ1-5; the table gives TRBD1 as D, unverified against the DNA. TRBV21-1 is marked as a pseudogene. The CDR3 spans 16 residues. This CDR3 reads CASSKIPTQGTQPQHF. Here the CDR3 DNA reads TGTGCCAGCAGCAAAATCCCCACACAGGGAACTCAGCCCCAGCATTTT.